A single TCR beta chain is shown here with its context. The junction departs from germline at one end; a sequencing error may be responsible. Amplification from RNA transcripts yielded the TCR beta CDR3 regions. HTBI-primed RT-PCR formed the first round, and a multiplex PCR formed the second. MiXCR, applied by TCRdb to the multiplex PCR reads, yields one record per CDR3 protein. The repertoire holds more than 550,000 distinct CDR3 sequences, with 35% to 45% as singletons. This sample is part of a study of Graves' ophthalmopathy and Graves' hyperthyroidism. Germline V gene sequence: CDR1 SGHRS, CDR2 YFSETQ. This CDR3 comprises 16 residues.

The material sequenced was peripheral blood. This sequence was found in an adult man with Graves' ophthalmopathy. The chain couples TRBV5-1 to TRBJ2-2, with TRBD2 matching over 10 bases. As DNA, the CDR3 is TGTGCCAGCAGCCCCGAGCGGGAGGGCAGGGACCGGGGAGCTGTTTTT. Translated, it gives CASSPEREGRDRGAVF.